A single T cell receptor (beta chain) is shown here with its context. These data come from a study of blood T cell repertoires in COVID-19. The repertoire was sequenced with immunoSEQ multiplex PCR; TCRdb's copy has only in-frame clones and lacks some. The repertoire holds over 150,000 clones, with about 91% as singletons. The V and J ends lost 4 bases and 7 bases respectively, with 11 bases between them. The CDR3 has 12 residues. The germline gives CDR1 SQVTM, CDR2 ANQGSEA. The sequence came from a woman between 55 and 75 years old who had recovered from COVID-19. V usage is TRBV29-1 and J usage is TRBJ2-1, with D hard to call. Material for sequencing was peripheral blood. The CDR3 region has the DNA TGCAGCGTTGCCCCCGAGTGGAATGAGCAGTTCTTC. Its translation: CSVAPEWNEQFF.